The clone carrying this T cell receptor (beta chain) is a singleton in its sample. The sample comes from a study of control samples from healthy donors and cancer patients. In germline, CDR1 is LNHDA, CDR2 SQIVND (reference sequence). The CDR3 covers 16 residues. The germline V and J ends were trimmed by 5 bases and 4 bases, with 20 bases remaining between them. TCRdb's copy holds only in-frame clones and misses some; the assay was immunoSEQ multiplex PCR. The profile shows fewer than 95,000 clones, around nine tenths of them singletons. This rearrangement joins TRBV19 to TRBJ1-2; the D is unclear. The TCR comes from a young man in good health. Sequenced sample: blood. CDR3 in DNA: TGTGCCAGTAGTCTAGGGTCCATGAGTTCTTTCTATGGCTACACCTTC. It yields the protein CASSLGSMSSFYGYTF.